One sample yielded the 9 T cell receptor beta chains listed below, sequenced in a study of blood T cell repertoires in COVID-19. Generated by immunoSEQ multiplex PCR, the TCRdb table keeps only in-frame clones and is missing some. The table has 200,000 to 300,000 clones, approximately 86% seen once. Sequencing was performed on PBMCs or T cells enriched from blood (not recorded which). The receptors shown here come from a woman aged 40 to 55 with acute COVID-19.

This clone showed up just once. The chain carries TRBV7-2 and TRBJ2-1; 8 bases line up with TRBD2. The CDR3 spans 16 residues. Germline CDR1 reads SGHTA; CDR2 reads FQGNSA. J was trimmed by 4 bases and V by 5 bases; bases with no gene match: 10. DNA of the CDR3: TGTGCCAGCAGCCATGGACCGCCGGGGGGGTACAATGAGCAGTTCTTC. Translated, it gives CASSHGPPGGYNEQFF.

This sequence joins TRBV4-2 and TRBJ2-5; 9 nucleotides match TRBD2. The CDR3 consists of 16 residues. CDR1 LGHNA and CDR2 YNFKEQ come from the germline V gene. J lost 7 bases, V lost 0 bases, and 9 bases had no gene match. The CDR3 region is CASSQDVAGVLGTQYF. The CDR3 nucleotides read TGTGCCAGCAGCCAAGATGTAGCGGGAGTTTTGGGGACCCAGTACTTC.

The rearrangement links TRBV5-3 to TRBJ1-1; D gene ambiguous. TRBV5-3 is identified as an open reading frame with a role that is uncertain. With 1 base removed from V and 0 bases from J, the gap between germline ends came to 7 bases. CDR3 size: 14 residues. The CDR3 region is CARSLNRMNTEAFF. CDR3 nucleotides: TGTGCCAGAAGCTTGAACAGAATGAACACTGAAGCTTTCTTT.

The chain carries TRBV9 and TRBJ2-5, with a tentative D call TRBD1 (5 bases). V was trimmed by 0 bases and J by 5 bases, leaving 11 bases between them. Germline lookup yields CDR1 SGDLS and CDR2 YYNGEE. The CDR3 covers 14 residues. DNA of the CDR3: TGTGCCAGCAGCGTAGTCGACAGCCAGGAGACCCAGTACTTC. It encodes CASSVVDSQETQYF.

This chain uses TRBV6-2 or TRBV6-3 with TRBJ2-5, with TRBD2 matching 11 bases. The CDR3 covers 18 residues. The trim removed 5 bases at V and 2 bases at J, leaving 13 bases unmatched. CDR1 and CDR2 (germline): MNHEY, SVGEGT. The CDR3 here is CASSKSGTSGIKQETQYF. CDR3 DNA sequence: TGTGCCAGCAGTAAGTCCGGGACTAGCGGAATCAAACAAGAGACCCAGTACTTC.

This clone has a handful of counts. This rearrangement joins TRBV5-1 to TRBJ2-2, with D possibly matching TRBD1 (5 bases). This CDR3 comprises 14 residues. Germline V gives CDR1 SGHRS, CDR2 YFSETQ. V lost 1 base to trimming and J lost 4 bases, with 8 bases between them. The CDR3 spells CASSLRQGTGELFF. DNA of the CDR3: TGCGCCAGCAGCTTGAGGCAGGGCACCGGGGAGCTGTTTTTT.

The V gene is TRBV7-3, the J gene TRBJ2-1, with 12 positions matching TRBD2. This CDR3 contains 16 residues. The germline V gene encodes CDR1 SGHTA and CDR2 FQGTGA. V shed 2 bases, J shed 5 bases, and the junction held 4 bases outside the gene matches. CDR3 residues: CASSLYSSGGDNEQFF. CDR3 coding DNA: TGTGCCAGCAGCTTATATTCTAGCGGGGGGGACAATGAGCAGTTCTTC.

The V call is TRBV5-1, the J call TRBJ2-1; 7 bases are shared with TRBD1. The CDR3 length is 15 residues. V gave up 5 bases and J gave up 10 bases; unmatched junction bases: 15. Germline V gives CDR1 SGHRS, CDR2 YFSETQ. The CDR3 here is CASRESYRGPREQFF. CDR3 DNA: TGCGCCAGCAGGGAATCATACAGGGGACCCCGAGAGCAGTTCTTC.

The chain combines TRBV4-1 with TRBJ1-5; 8 bases are shared with TRBD1. Germline V lookup: CDR1 MGHRA, CDR2 YSYEKL. This CDR3 spans 15 amino acids. With V trimmed by 1 base and J by 5 bases, 4 bases remained unmatched. The CDR3, as DNA: TGCGCCAGCAGCCAAGCAGGACAGGGTTATCAGCCCCAGCATTTT. It yields the protein CASSQAGQGYQPQHF.